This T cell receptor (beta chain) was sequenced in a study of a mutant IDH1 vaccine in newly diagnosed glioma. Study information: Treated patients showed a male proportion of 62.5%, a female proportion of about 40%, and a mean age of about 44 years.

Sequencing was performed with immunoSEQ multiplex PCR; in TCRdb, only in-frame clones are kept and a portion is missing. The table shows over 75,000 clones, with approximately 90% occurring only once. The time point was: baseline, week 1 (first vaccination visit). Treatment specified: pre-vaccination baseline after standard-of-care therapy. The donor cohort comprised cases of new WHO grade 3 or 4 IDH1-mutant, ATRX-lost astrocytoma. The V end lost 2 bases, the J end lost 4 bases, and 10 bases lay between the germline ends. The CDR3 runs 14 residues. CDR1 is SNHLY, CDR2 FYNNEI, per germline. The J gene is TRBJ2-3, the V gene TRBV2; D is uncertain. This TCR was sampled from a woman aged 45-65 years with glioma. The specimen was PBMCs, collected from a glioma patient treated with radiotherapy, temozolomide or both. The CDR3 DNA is TGTGCCAGCAGTGAAACCCCAGTTCCAGATACGCAGTATTTT. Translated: CASSETPVPDTQYF. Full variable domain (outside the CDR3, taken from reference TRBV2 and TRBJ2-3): EPEVTQTPSHQVTQMGQEVILRCVPISNHLYFYWYRQILGQKVEFLVSFYNNEISEKSEIFDDQFSVERPDGSNFTLKIRSTKLEDSAMYFCASSETPVPDTQYFGPGTRLTVL.